The rows below give T cell receptor beta chains drawn from one sample of a study of blood T cell repertoires in COVID-19. The method was immunoSEQ multiplex PCR; TCRdb's version includes in-frame clones alone and lacks a portion of them. The sample includes 220,000 or so clones, 80% to 85% of them seen just once. The sample taken for sequencing was peripheral blood. The receptors shown here come from a woman aged 30 to 39 who had recovered from COVID-19. The CDR3 runs from the conserved cysteine through the conserved F or W. A D gene is named only where the DNA matches it firmly. Size values are once, few and many counts, or a class for expanded clones, and some rows have none.

D	J	V	size	DNA	CDR3
.	TRBJ2-2	TRBV5-1	.	TGCGCCAGCAGCTGGTGGGGGCCGGGGACCGGGGAGCTGTTTTTT	CASSWWGPGTGELFF
.	TRBJ2-7	TRBV5-5	once	TGTGCCAGCAGCTCTCCGACAGATTCCTACGAGCAGTACTTC	CASSSPTDSYEQYF
.	TRBJ2-7	TRBV4-1	.	TGCGCCAGCAGCCATGCCGCGGCCCACTACGAGCAGTACTTC	CASSHAAAHYEQYF
TRBD1	TRBJ2-2	TRBV7-3	.	TGTGCCAGCAGCTTGTCCCCCGGGACAGGAGGGATGGTCGGGGAGCTGTTTTTT	CASSLSPGTGGMVGELFF
.	TRBJ2-7	TRBV19	.	TGTGCCAGTAGCCGTAGGGCCCCGGGGAGCGAGCAGTACTTC	CASSRRAPGSEQYF
TRBD2	TRBJ2-3	TRBV6-4	.	TGTGCCAGCAGTCCCCGAACTAGCGGGACAGATACGCAGTATTTT	CASSPRTSGTDTQYF
.	TRBJ1-1	TRBV27	.	TGTGCCAGCAGTTTAATAGGGGCTCCGAACACTGAAGCTTTCTTT	CASSLIGAPNTEAFF
TRBD2	TRBJ2-1	TRBV9	.	TGTGCCAGCAGCGCCAACCCTGACCTAGCGGTTGCCTACAATGAGCAGTTCTTC	CASSANPDLAVAYNEQFF
TRBD2	TRBJ2-1	TRBV10-3	.	TGTGCCATCAGTGAAACCGGGACTAGGGGGCAGTTCTTC	CAISETGTRGQFF
TRBD1	TRBJ2-3	TRBV25-1	.	TGTGCCAGCAGTCGACAGGGGGGGACAGATACGCAGTATTTT	CASSRQGGTDTQYF
.	TRBJ2-7	TRBV5-6	.	TGTGCCAGCAGCTTGCGGCAGGATTACTCCTACGAGCAGTACTTC	CASSLRQDYSYEQYF
TRBD2	TRBJ2-7	TRBV6-5	.	TGTGCCAGCAGTTACAATAGCGGGGACTACGAGCAGTACTTC	CASSYNSGDYEQYF
TRBD2	TRBJ2-1	TRBV7-9	few	TGTGCCAGCAGCTTCCACACGCGGGAGGAGGAGTTCTTC	CASSFHTREEEFF
.	TRBJ2-7	TRBV5-4	.	TGTGCCAGCAGCTCCACCCTGACAGGCCTCCGGGAGCAGTACTTC	CASSSTLTGLREQYF
TRBD2	TRBJ2-1	TRBV9	few	TGTGCCAGCAGCGTAGAGGGGCTAGCGGGAAACGTCAATGAGCAGTTCTTC	CASSVEGLAGNVNEQFF
.	TRBJ1-1	TRBV5-1	.	TGCGCCAGCAGTCGGGACTACGCCGGGAACACTGAAGCTTTCTTT	CASSRDYAGNTEAFF
.	TRBJ2-7	TRBV27	.	TGTGCCAGCAGTCTGAGCGGCCCTCCCTACGAGCAGTACTTC	CASSLSGPPYEQYF
TRBD1	TRBJ2-2	TRBV27	.	TGTGCCAGCAGCGGGACAGGCGGGGAGCTGTTTTTT	CASSGTGGELFF
TRBD1	TRBJ1-1	TRBV9	.	TGTGCCAGCACCCCCTTCGGACAGGGCGGAATCACTGAAGCTTTCTTT	CASTPFGQGGITEAFF
.	TRBJ2-7	TRBV21-1	.	TGTGCCGGGAGGTGCGGGGATTACGAGCAGTACTTC	CAGRCGDYEQYF
TRBD2	TRBJ2-5	TRBV29-1	once	TGCAGCGTTGAATTAGGAAACGGGAGGTACCAAGAGACCCAGTACTTC	CSVELGNGRYQETQYF
TRBD2	TRBJ2-7	TRBV7-9	.	TGTGCCAGCAGCTTAGGCCCAGCGGGACCCTATGAGCAGTACTTC	CASSLGPAGPYEQYF
.	TRBJ1-1	TRBV6-5	.	TGTGCCAGCCAGACTCTGAACACTGAAGCTTTCTTT	CASQTLNTEAFF